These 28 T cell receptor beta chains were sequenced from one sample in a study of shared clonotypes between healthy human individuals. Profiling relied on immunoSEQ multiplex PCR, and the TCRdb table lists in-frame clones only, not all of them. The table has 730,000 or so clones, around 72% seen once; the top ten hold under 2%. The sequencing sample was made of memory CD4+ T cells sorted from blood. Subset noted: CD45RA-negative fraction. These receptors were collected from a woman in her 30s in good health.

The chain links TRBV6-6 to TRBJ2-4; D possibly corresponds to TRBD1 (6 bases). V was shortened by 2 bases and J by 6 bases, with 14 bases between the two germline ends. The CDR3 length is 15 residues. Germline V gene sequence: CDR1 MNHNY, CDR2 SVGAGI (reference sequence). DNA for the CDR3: TGTGCCAGCAGTTACGAGGGACAACCCTTAAACATTCAGTACTTC. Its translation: CASSYEGQPLNIQYF.

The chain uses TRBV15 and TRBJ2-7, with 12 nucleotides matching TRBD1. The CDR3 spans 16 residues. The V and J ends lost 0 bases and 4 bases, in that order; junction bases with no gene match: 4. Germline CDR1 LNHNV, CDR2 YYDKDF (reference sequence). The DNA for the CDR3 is TGTGCCACCAGCAGAGATATGGGACAGGGGGCTTACGAGCAGTACTTC. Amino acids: CATSRDMGQGAYEQYF.

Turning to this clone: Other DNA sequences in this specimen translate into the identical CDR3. The CDR3 loop is CASSPGLANTGELFF. CDR3 DNA: TGTGCCAGCAGCCCGGGACTAGCCAACACCGGGGAGCTGTTTTTT. The chain is built from TRBV7-6 and TRBJ2-2; 9 bases match TRBD2. The J segment lost 2 bases and the V segment lost 5 bases, leaving 3 bases of the junction unmatched. This CDR3 comprises 15 residues. Germline V CDR1 and CDR2: SGHVS, FNYEAQ.

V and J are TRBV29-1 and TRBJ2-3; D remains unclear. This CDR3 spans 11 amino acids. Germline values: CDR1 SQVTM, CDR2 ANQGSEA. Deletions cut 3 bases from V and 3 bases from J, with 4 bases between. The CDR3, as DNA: TGCAGCGTTGATATGACAGATACGCAGTATTTT. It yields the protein CSVDMTDTQYF.

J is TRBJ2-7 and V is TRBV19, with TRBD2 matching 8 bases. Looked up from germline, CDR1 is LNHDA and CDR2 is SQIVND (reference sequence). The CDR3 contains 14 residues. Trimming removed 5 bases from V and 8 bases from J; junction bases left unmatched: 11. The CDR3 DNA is TGTGCCAGTAGTCCGGCGGGCGGGAGGACGCAGCAGTACTTC. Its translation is CASSPAGGRTQQYF.

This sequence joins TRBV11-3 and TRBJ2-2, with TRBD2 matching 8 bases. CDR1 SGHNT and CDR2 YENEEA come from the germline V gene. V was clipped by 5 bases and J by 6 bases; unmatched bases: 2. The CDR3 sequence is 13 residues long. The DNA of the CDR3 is TGTGCCAGCAGCGGGACTAGATCCGGGGAGCTGTTTTTT. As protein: CASSGTRSGELFF. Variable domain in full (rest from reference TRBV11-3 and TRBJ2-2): EAGVVQSPRYKIIEKKQPVAFWCNPISGHNTLYWYLQNLGQGPELLIRYENEEAVDDSQLPKDRFSAERLKGVDSTLKIQPAELGDSAVYLCASSGTRSGELFFGEGSRLTVL.

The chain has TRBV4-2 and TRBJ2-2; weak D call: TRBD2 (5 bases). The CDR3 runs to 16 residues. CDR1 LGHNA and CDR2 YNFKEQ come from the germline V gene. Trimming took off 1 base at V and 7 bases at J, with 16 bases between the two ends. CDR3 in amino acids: CASSQASGPSGGELFF. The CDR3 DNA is TGTGCCAGCAGCCAAGCCAGCGGTCCCAGTGGCGGGGAGCTGTTTTTT.

The CDR3 region is CASSQIGQGALYEQYF. DNA for the CDR3: TGTGCCAGTAGCCAAATCGGACAGGGGGCGTTATACGAGCAGTACTTC. The chain links TRBV19 to TRBJ2-7; 11 nucleotides match TRBD1. The trim removed 6 bases at V and 4 bases at J, leaving 11 bases unmatched. The V gene's germline CDR1 is LNHDA and CDR2 SQIVND (reference sequence). CDR3 size: 16 residues.

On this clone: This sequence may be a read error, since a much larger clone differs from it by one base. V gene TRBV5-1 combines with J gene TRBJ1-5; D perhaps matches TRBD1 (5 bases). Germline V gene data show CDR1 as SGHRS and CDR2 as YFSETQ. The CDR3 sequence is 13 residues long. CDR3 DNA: TGTGCCAGCAGCCCAGGGAGCAATCAGCCCCAGCATTTT. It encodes CASSPGSNQPQHF.

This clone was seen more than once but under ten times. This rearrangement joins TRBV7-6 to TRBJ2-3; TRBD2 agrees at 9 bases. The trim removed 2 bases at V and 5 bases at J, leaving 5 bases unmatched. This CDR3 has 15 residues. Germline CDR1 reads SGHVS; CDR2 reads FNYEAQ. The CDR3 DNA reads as TGTGCCAGCAGCTTATCGGGTAGCGGGAGAGATACGCAGTATTTT. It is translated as CASSLSGSGRDTQYF.

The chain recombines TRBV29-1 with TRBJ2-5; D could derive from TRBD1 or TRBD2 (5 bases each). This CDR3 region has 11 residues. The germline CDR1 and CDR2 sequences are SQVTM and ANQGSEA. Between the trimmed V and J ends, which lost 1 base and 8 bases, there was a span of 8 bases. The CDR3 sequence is CSVEGGSTQYF. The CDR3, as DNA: TGCAGCGTTGAAGGGGGGAGTACCCAGTACTTC. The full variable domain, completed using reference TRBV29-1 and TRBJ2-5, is SAVISQKPSRDICQRGTSLTIQCQVDSQVTMMFWYRQQPGQSLTLIATANQGSEATYESGFVIDKFPISRPNLTFSTLTVSNMSPEDSSIYLCSVEGGSTQYFGPGTRLLVL.

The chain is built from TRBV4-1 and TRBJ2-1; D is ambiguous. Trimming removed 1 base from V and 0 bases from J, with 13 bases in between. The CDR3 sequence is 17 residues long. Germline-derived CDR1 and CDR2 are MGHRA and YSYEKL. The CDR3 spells CASSQVVGPSSYNEQFF. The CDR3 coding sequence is TGCGCCAGCAGCCAAGTGGTAGGCCCGAGCTCCTACAATGAGCAGTTCTTC.

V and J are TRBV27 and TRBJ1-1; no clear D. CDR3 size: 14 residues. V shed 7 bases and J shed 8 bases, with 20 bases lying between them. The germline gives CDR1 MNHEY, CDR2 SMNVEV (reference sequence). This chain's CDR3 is CASKENTRGAEAFF. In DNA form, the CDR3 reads TGTGCCAGCAAAGAGAACACCCGGGGAGCCGAAGCTTTCTTT.

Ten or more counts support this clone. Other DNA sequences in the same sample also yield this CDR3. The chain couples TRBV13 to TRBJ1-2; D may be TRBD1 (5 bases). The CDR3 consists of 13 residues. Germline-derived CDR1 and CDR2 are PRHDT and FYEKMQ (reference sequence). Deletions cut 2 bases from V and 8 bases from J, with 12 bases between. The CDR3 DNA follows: TGTGCCAGCAGCTTACGGGGGTCCTACGGCTACACCTTC. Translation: CASSLRGSYGYTF.

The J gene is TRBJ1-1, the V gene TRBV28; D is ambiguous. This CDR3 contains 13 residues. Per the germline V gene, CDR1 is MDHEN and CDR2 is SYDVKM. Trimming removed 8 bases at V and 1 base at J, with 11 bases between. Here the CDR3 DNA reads TGTGCCAGCCGACCACACGGGAACACTGAAGCTTTCTTT. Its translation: CASRPHGNTEAFF.

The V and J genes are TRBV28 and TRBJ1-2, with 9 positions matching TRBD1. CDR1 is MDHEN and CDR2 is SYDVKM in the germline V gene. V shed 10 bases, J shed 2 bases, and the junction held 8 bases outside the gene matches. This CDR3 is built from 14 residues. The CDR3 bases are TGTGCCATCCCTTCCGGGACAGGGAACTATGGCTACACCTTC. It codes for CAIPSGTGNYGYTF.

In DNA form, the CDR3 reads TGTGCCAGCAGCTTGAAAACCGGGACTAGCAGTGCAGATACGCAGTATTTT. Translating gives CASSLKTGTSSADTQYF. The chain employs TRBV5-4 and TRBJ2-3, with 9 bases identical to TRBD2. The J segment lost 4 bases and the V segment lost 1 base, leaving 10 bases of the junction unmatched. Per germline, CDR1 SGHNT and CDR2 YYREEE (reference sequence). The CDR3 runs 17 residues.

The CDR3 spells CASSSTRGAGNQPQHF. CDR3 DNA sequence: TGTGCCAGCAGCTCGACCCGGGGGGCAGGGAATCAGCCCCAGCATTTT. The rearrangement joins TRBV11-2 to TRBJ1-5; TRBD1 is a possible D gene (6 bases). The V end lost 4 bases, the J end lost 4 bases, and 17 bases lay between the germline ends. Germline lookup yields CDR1 SGHAT and CDR2 FQNNGV. The CDR3 totals 16 residues.

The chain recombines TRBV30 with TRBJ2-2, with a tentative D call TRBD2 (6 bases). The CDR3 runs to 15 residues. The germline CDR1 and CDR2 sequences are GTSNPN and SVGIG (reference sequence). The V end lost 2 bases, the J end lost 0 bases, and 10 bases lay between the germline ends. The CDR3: CAWSTSGPNTGELFF. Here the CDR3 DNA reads TGTGCCTGGAGTACCAGCGGGCCGAACACCGGGGAGCTGTTTTTT.

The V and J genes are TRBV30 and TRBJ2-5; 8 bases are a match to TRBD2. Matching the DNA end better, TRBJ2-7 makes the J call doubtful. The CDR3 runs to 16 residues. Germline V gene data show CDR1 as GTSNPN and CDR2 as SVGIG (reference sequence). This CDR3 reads CAATGGSGSPSYEQYF. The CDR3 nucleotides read TGTGCCGCTACGGGGGGGAGCGGGAGTCCCTCCTACGAGCAGTACTTC.

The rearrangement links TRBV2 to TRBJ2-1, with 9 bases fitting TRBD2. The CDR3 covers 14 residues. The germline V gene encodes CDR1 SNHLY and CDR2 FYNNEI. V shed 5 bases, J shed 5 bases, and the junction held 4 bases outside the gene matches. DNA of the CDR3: TGTGCCAGCAGTTTAGCGGGAGAAGACAATGAGCAGTTCTTC. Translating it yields CASSLAGEDNEQFF.

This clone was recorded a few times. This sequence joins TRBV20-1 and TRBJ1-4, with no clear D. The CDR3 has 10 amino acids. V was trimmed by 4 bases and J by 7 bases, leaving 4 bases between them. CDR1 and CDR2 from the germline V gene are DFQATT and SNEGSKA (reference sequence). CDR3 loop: CSAKREKLFF. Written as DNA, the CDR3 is TGCAGTGCTAAACGTGAAAAACTGTTTTTT.

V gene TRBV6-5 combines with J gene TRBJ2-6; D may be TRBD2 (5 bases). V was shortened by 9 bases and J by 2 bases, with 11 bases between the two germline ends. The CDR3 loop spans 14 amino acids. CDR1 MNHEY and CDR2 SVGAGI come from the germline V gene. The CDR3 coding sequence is TGTGCCAGTCGGAAAGCGGCTGGGGCCAACGTCCTGACTTTC. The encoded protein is CASRKAAGANVLTF.

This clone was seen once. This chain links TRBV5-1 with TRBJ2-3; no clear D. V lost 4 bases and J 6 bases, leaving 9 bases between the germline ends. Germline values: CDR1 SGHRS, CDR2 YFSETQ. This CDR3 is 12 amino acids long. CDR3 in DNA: TGCGCCAGCAGCGGTGACGGGGATACGCAGTATTTT. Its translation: CASSGDGDTQYF.

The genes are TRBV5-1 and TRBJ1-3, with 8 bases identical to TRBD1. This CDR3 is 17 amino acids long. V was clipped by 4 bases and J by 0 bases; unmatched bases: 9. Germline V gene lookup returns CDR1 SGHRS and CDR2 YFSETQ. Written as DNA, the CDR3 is TGCGCCAGCAGCCAAAACCGACAGGGGACCTCTGGAAACACCATATATTTT. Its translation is CASSQNRQGTSGNTIYF.

The CDR3 is CASSMPGAGRPDQPQHF. CDR3 bases: TGTGCCAGTAGTATGCCAGGGGCAGGGCGGCCGGATCAGCCCCAGCATTTT. The rearrangement uses TRBV19 and TRBJ1-5; possibly TRBD1 for D (6 bases). In germline, CDR1 is LNHDA, CDR2 SQIVND (reference sequence). The CDR3 is 17 residues long. The ends were cut back, 3 bases at V and 5 bases at J, with 20 bases in the middle.

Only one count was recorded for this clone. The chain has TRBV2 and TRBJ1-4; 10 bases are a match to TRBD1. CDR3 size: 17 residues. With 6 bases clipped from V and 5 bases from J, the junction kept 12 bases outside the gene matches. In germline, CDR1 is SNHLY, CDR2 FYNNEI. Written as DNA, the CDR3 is TGTGCCAGCAGCCTTGCCGGGACAGGGGAAGTAAATGAAAAACTGTTTTTT. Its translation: CASSLAGTGEVNEKLFF.

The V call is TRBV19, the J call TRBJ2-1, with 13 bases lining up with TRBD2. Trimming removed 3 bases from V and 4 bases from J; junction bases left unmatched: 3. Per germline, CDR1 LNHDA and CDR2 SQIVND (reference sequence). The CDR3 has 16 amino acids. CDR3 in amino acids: CASSIQGLAGYNEQFF. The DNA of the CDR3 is TGTGCCAGTAGTATCCAGGGACTAGCGGGATACAATGAGCAGTTCTTC.